The sample holds many counts of the clone carrying this T cell receptor beta chain. What it binds is unknown. Preparation of the unsorted libraries drew on 2 million PBMCs stored at -80 C. The source of the sample is a study of neurological immune-mediated disorders. On the study more broadly: The multiple sclerosis group of approximately 34 included around 30 relapsing-remitting and 3 secondary progressive patients. Study-level points and caveats: A possible signature was seen in one related-CDR3 cluster, into which phylogenetic grouping placed the repertoires of 18 of 34 multiple sclerosis patients.

cDNA was made by 5'RACE with 10-nucleotide random UMIs. Each CDR3 protein gets one entry after TCRdb re-called the 5' RACE reads with MiXCR. Of roughly 62,000 distinct CDR3 sequences in the sample, around 3.8% are singletons; the top ten hold around 2.1%. Sequences were obtained from PBMCs. The source of this sequence is a woman aged 45-59 years with multiple sclerosis.

The CDR3 bases are TGCAGTGCTAGAAGACAGGCCTACGAGCAGTACTTC. It is translated as CSARRQAYEQYF. This rearrangement joins TRBV20-1 to TRBJ2-7, with D maybe TRBD1 (6 bases). Germline values: CDR1 DFQATT, CDR2 SNEGSKA (reference sequence). This CDR3 spans 12 amino acids. V was shortened by 2 bases and J by 2 bases, with 7 bases between the two germline ends.